These 8 T cell receptor beta chains came from one sample sequenced in a study of persistence of HIV-infected CD4 T cells. Sequencing used immunoSEQ version 4 in survey mode. Sequencing used immunoSEQ multiplex PCR; TCRdb keeps in-frame clones, though not all of them. The table includes some 30,000 clones, about 81% detected once. Cells were stimulated with CMV-infected fibroblast lysates at approximately 10 ug/mL. CD40L-negative CD69-negative CD45RO-high memory CD4+ T cells were sorted as populations depleted of antigen-responding cells. These TCRs are of unknown antigen specificity. Sequencing was performed on CD4+ T cells sorted from PBMCs after 18-hour stimulation, taken from a patient who received antiretroviral therapy. The receptors come from an adult woman with HIV who was CMV-seropositive.

The chain carries TRBV29-1 and TRBJ1-2; a possible D gene is TRBD1 (6 bases). Germline CDR1 and CDR2: SQVTM and ANQGSEA. This CDR3 region has 12 residues. Trimming removed 4 bases from V and 8 bases from J, with 14 bases in between. In DNA form, the CDR3 reads TGCAGCGTTGCAAAGGGGGTAGGAGGCTACACCTTC. As protein: CSVAKGVGGYTF.

The genes are TRBV30 and TRBJ2-1; the match to TRBD2 covers 9 bases. The CDR3 contains 12 residues. After removal of 2 bases from V and 12 bases from J, the junction contained 5 bases not matched to a gene. Germline CDR1 reads GTSNPN; CDR2 reads SVGIG (reference sequence). CDR3 bases: TGTGCCTGGAGTAAAGCGGGGGGCCGGCAGTTCTTC. This translates into CAWSKAGGRQFF.

J is TRBJ1-2 and V is TRBV5-1; D is undetermined. The CDR3 runs 12 residues. V was cut by 5 bases and J by 8 bases, with 13 bases left in between. CDR1 is SGHRS, CDR2 YFSETQ, per germline. This CDR3 reads CASRHPGRGYTF. The CDR3 DNA reads TGCGCCAGCAGGCATCCCGGACGGGGCTACACCTTC.

This clone was counted a few times. This rearrangement joins TRBV5-1 to TRBJ2-7; 9 bases match TRBD2. Germline lookup yields CDR1 SGHRS and CDR2 YFSETQ. The CDR3 totals 15 residues. With 1 base clipped from V and 5 bases from J, the junction kept 7 bases outside the gene matches. CDR3 protein: CASSLTAGGPNEQYF. The CDR3 DNA follows: TGCGCCAGCAGCTTGACGGCGGGAGGGCCTAACGAGCAGTACTTC. Based on the CDR3 plus reference TRBV5-1 and TRBJ2-7, the full variable domain is KAGVTQTPRYLIKTRGQQVTLSCSPISGHRSVSWYQQTPGQGLQFLFEYFSETQRNKGNFPGRFSGRQFSNSRSEMNVSTLELGDSALYLCASSLTAGGPNEQYFGPGTRLTVT.

The chain couples TRBV4-1 to TRBJ1-2; weak D call: TRBD1 (5 bases). The germline V gene has CDR1 MGHRA and CDR2 YSYEKL. V was shortened by 0 bases and J by 3 bases, with 11 bases between the two germline ends. CDR3 size: 15 residues. CDR3 residues: CASSQEPGTHYGYTF. The CDR3 DNA follows: TGCGCCAGCAGCCAAGAGCCCGGGACTCACTATGGCTACACCTTC.

By proportion, this clone is medium-sized. The J gene is TRBJ1-5, the V gene TRBV19; D gene uncertain. There are 13 residues in the CDR3. Per the germline V gene, CDR1 is LNHDA and CDR2 is SQIVND (reference sequence). V dropped 7 bases and J dropped 5 bases, with 12 bases sitting between them. The CDR3 DNA reads as TGTGCCAGTACCAAGACACCGCATCAGCCCCAGCATTTT. It encodes CASTKTPHQPQHF.

The chain has TRBV5-1 and TRBJ1-1; the D is unclear. Germline V CDR1 and CDR2: SGHRS, YFSETQ. The CDR3 consists of 17 residues. Trimming removed 0 bases at V and 1 base at J, with 16 bases between. The CDR3 nucleotides are TGCGCCAGCAGCTTGGAGGTCAGACTGAAACGGAACACTGAAGCTTTCTTT. It translates to CASSLEVRLKRNTEAFF. Full variable domain (rest looked up from reference TRBV5-1 and TRBJ1-1): KAGVTQTPRYLIKTRGQQVTLSCSPISGHRSVSWYQQTPGQGLQFLFEYFSETQRNKGNFPGRFSGRQFSNSRSEMNVSTLELGDSALYLCASSLEVRLKRNTEAFFGQGTRLTVV.

The chain joins TRBV6-5 to TRBJ2-1; D not resolved. Germline loops: CDR1 MNHEY, CDR2 SVGAGI. Trimming cost V 6 bases and J 8 bases, with 17 bases left between them. This CDR3 spans 14 amino acids. CDR3: CASSRTERIHEQFF. The CDR3 DNA is TGTGCCAGCAGCCGGACGGAGAGAATCCATGAGCAGTTCTTC.